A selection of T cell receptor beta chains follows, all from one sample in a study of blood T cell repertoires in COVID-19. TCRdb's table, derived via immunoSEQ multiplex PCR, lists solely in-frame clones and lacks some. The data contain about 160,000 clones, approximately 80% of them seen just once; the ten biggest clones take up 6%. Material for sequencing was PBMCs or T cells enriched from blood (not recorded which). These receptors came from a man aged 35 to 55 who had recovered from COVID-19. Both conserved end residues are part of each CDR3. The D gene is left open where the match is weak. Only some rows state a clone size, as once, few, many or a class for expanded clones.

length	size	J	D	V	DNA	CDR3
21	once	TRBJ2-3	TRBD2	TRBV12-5	TGTGCTAGTGGACGACTCCGTCTAGCGGGGGGGGTCGATTTAAGCACAGATACGCAGTATTTT	CASGRLRLAGGVDLSTDTQYF
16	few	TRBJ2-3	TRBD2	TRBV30	TGTGCCTGGACCGGGCTAGCGGGGGTTAGCACAGATACGCAGTATTTT	CAWTGLAGVSTDTQYF
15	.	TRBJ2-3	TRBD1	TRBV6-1	TGTGCCAGCAGTGAATTGGGGACAGAATTAGATACGCAGTATTTT	CASSELGTELDTQYF
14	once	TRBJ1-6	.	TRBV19	TGTGCCAGTAGTATGGGAGGGGAGTGGTCACCCCTCCACTTT	CASSMGGEWSPLHF
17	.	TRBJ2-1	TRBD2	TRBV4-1	TGCGCCAGCAGCCACGGAGGGACCGGGGGGGCAAACAATGAGCAGTTCTTC	CASSHGGTGGANNEQFF
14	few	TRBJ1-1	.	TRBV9	TGTGCCAGCAGCGCGGAAAGCGGGGGCACTGAAGCTTTCTTT	CASSAESGGTEAFF
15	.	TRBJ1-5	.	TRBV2	TGTGCCAGCAGTGGGGGGGAGGGAGGCAATCAGCCCCAGCATTTT	CASSGGEGGNQPQHF
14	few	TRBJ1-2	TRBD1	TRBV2	TGTGCCAGCAGTGCACGACAGGGAACCTATGGCTACACCTTC	CASSARQGTYGYTF
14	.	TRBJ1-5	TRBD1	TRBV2	TGTGCCAGCAGCGGGACAGGAAACAATCAGCCCCAGCATTTT	CASSGTGNNQPQHF
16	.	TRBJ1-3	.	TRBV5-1	TGCGCCAGCACCCCTGGGGCAGCCAACTCTGGAAACACCATATATTTT	CASTPGAANSGNTIYF
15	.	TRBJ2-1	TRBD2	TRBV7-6	TGTGCCAGCAGCCGAGGGACTAGTATCTACAATGAGCAGTTCTTC	CASSRGTSIYNEQFF
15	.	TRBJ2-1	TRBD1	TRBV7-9	TGTGCCAGCACCGTGGGACAGGGTCTCTTCAATGAGCAGTTCTTC	CASTVGQGLFNEQFF
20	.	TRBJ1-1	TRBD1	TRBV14	TGTGCCAGCAGCCAAGATGACTTGGGACAGGGGTGGTGGGGGGACACTGAAGCTTTCTTT	CASSQDDLGQGWWGDTEAFF
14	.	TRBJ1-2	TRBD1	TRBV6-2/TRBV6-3	TGTGCCAGCAGTTACCGGGACAGGGGTACGGGCTACACCTTC	CASSYRDRGTGYTF
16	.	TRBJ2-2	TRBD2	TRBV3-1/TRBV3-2	TGTGCCAGCAGCCAACCTCCGGGACTAGTTCCCGGGGAGCTGTTTTTT	CASSQPPGLVPGELFF
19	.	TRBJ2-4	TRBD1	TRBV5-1	TGCGCCAGCAGCTTCTCCGGGACAGGGAATCGGGGAACCAAAAACATTCAGTACTTC	CASSFSGTGNRGTKNIQYF
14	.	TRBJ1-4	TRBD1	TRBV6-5	TGTGCCAGCAAACCCCCAGGGGGCATCGAAAAACTGTTTTTT	CASKPPGGIEKLFF
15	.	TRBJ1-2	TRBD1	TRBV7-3	TGTGCCAGCAGCTCGACCGGGACAGGTGTGGAGGGCTACACCTTC	CASSSTGTGVEGYTF
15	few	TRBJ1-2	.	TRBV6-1	TGTGCCAGCAGTGAAAGACAGAACCCCACCAGTTTGTGGACCTTC	CASSERQNPTSLWTF
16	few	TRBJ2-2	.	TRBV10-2	TGCGCCAGCAGTGAAATCGAGCGTCGCTACACCGGGGAGCTGTTTTTT	CASSEIERRYTGELFF
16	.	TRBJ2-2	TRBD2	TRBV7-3	TGTGCCAGCAGCTCCCAAGCGGGGTTGAACACCGGGGAGCTGTTTTTT	CASSSQAGLNTGELFF
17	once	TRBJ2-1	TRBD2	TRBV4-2	TGTGCCAGCAGCCAAGATCCTTGGGGAGGGTCCTACAATGAGCAGTTCTTC	CASSQDPWGGSYNEQFF
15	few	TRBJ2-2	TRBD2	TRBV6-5	TGTGCCAGCACCGCTAGCGGGGGCAACACCGGGGAGCTGTTTTTT	CASTASGGNTGELFF
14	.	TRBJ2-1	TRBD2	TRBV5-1	TGCGCCAGCAGCTGGGCGCCGGGGAGGGATGAGCAGTTCTTC	CASSWAPGRDEQFF
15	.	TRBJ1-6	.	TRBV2	TGTGCCAGCGTTCTCCTAAGCTCCTATAATTCACCCCTCCACTTT	CASVLLSSYNSPLHF
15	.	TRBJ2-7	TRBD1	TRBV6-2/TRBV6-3	TGTGCCAGCAGTTACATGGGACAGGGAACCTACGAGCAGTACTTC	CASSYMGQGTYEQYF
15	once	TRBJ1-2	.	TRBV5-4	TGTGCCAGCACCATGCGTTTCCCCCCTAACTATGGCTACACCTTC	CASTMRFPPNYGYTF
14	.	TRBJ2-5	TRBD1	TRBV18	TGTGCCAGCTCCCCAGGGACAGTGGGGGAGACCCAGTACTTC	CASSPGTVGETQYF
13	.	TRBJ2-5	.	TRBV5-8	TGTGCCAGCAGCTTGTTTGGGGAGGAGACCCAGTACTTC	CASSLFGEETQYF
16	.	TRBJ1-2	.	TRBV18	TGTGCCAGCTCACCAAGGTCGGACAGCCCTAACTATGGCTACACCTTC	CASSPRSDSPNYGYTF
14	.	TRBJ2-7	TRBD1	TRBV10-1	TGCGCCAGCAGGCAGGACAGGGGAACCGACGAGCAGTACTTC	CASRQDRGTDEQYF
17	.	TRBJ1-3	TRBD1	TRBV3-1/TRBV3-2	TGTGCCAGCAGTGACAGGGCGTTAAGGGGCTCTGGAAACACCATATATTTT	CASSDRALRGSGNTIYF
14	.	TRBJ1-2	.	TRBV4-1	TGCGCCAGCAGCCAAGAAACAGCACGAGATGGCTACACCTTC	CASSQETARDGYTF
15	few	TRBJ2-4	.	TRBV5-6	TGTGCCAGCAGCGCGAGGTCAGGGTATGGGAACATTCAGTACTTC	CASSARSGYGNIQYF
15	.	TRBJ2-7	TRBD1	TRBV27	TGTGCCAGCAGTTTAAAGGGACAGGGGGCCCACGAGCAGTACTTC	CASSLKGQGAHEQYF
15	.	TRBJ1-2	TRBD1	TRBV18	TGTGCCAGCTCACCGAATATAGACAGGGCGTATGGCTACACCTTC	CASSPNIDRAYGYTF
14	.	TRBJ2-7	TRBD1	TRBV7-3	TGTGCCAGCAGCCCTCAGGGACAGTCCTACGAGCAGTACTTC	CASSPQGQSYEQYF
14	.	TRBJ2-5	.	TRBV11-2	TGTGCCAGCGCGAATGCGGGGTCCCAAGAGACCCAGTACTTC	CASANAGSQETQYF
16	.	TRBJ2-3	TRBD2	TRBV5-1	TGCGCCAGCAGCTTGGTAGTAACTAGCGGGACAGATACGCAGTATTTT	CASSLVVTSGTDTQYF
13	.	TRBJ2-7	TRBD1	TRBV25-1	TGTGCCAGCAGTGAACAGGGGGCGTGGGAGCAGTACTTC	CASSEQGAWEQYF
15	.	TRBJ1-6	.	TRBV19	TGTGCCAGTAAGGGCGGGGACTCCTATAATTCACCCCTCCACTTT	CASKGGDSYNSPLHF
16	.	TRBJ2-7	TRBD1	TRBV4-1	TGCGCCAGCAGCCAAGCGAGGACAGGTCGGGCCTACGAGCAGTACTTC	CASSQARTGRAYEQYF
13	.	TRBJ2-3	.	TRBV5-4	TGTGCCAGCAGCCTGCGGGCTTCAGATACGCAGTATTTT	CASSLRASDTQYF
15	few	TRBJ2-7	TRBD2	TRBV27	TGTGCCAGCAGTCCCCTTGCAGCGGGGGGACGCGAGCAGTACTTC	CASSPLAAGGREQYF
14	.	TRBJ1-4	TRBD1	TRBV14	TGTGCCAGCAGCCCTCGGACAGGCGAGGGAAAACTGTTTTTT	CASSPRTGEGKLFF
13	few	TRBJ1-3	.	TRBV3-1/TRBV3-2	TGTGCCAGTCAGTGGGGGGCTGGAAACACCATATATTTT	CASQWGAGNTIYF
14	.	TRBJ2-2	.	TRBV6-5	TGTGCCAGCAGAGTCGGGATTTTCACCGGGGAGCTGTTTTTT	CASRVGIFTGELFF
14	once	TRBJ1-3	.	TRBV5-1	TGCGCCAGCAGACGAGGATCCTCTGGAAACACCATATATTTT	CASRRGSSGNTIYF
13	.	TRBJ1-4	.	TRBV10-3	TGTGCCATCAGTGAAGGGGCAGATGAAAAACTGTTTTTT	CAISEGADEKLFF
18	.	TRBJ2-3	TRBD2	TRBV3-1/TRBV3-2	TGTGCCAGCAGCCCACTCGACCCTAGCGGGGGTTACACAGATACGCAGTATTTT	CASSPLDPSGGYTDTQYF
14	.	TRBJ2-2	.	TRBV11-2	TGTGCCAGCACCCCAGACTTATACACCGGGGAGCTGTTTTTT	CASTPDLYTGELFF
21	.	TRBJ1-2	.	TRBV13	TGTGCCAGCAGCTTATTACGGGGGAAGCTCGGGGACTCCCTGACCTATGATGGCTACACCTTC	CASSLLRGKLGDSLTYDGYTF
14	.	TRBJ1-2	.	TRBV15	TGTGCCACCAGCAGAGATGAGGGACAAGCTGGCTACACCTTC	CATSRDEGQAGYTF
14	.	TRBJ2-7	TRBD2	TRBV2	TGTGCCAGCAGACCTAGCGGGGGAATCGACGAGCAGTACTTC	CASRPSGGIDEQYF
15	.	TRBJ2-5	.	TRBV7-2	TGTGCCAGCAGCTATAGAGCGGCGGGGGCGGAGACCCAGTACTTC	CASSYRAAGAETQYF